This TCR beta chain was recovered during a study of T cell repertoires in cytomegalovirus infection. Study information: Public signatures in TCR beta pointed to CMV infection and matching HLA type.

TCRdb used MiXCR to reprocess the reads, holding one entry per CDR3 protein. Seen here are roughly 630,000 distinct CDR3 sequences, more than 20% observed once, and the top ten hold 6.5% to 10%. Overall study findings and caveats: CMV carriers with the relevant HLA were identified by cumulative public TCR beta family frequency.

This clonotype appeared many times. Its antigen remains unknown. This CDR3 spans 15 amino acids. V trimming: 5 bases; J trimming: 8 bases; junction bases outside the gene matches: 7. Germline values: CDR1 SGHTA, CDR2 FQGNSA. The TCR sequence derives from a human donor in good health (CMV status not recorded). Some clones in this sample may be carry-over from other donors' samples. Sequenced sample: CD8+ T cells from PBMCs. The chain links TRBV7-2 to TRBJ2-1; 12 nucleotides match TRBD2. The CDR3 loop is CASSRTSGESYEQFF. CDR3 nucleotide sequence: TGTGCCAGCAGCCGGACTAGCGGGGAGTCGTATGAGCAGTTCTTC.